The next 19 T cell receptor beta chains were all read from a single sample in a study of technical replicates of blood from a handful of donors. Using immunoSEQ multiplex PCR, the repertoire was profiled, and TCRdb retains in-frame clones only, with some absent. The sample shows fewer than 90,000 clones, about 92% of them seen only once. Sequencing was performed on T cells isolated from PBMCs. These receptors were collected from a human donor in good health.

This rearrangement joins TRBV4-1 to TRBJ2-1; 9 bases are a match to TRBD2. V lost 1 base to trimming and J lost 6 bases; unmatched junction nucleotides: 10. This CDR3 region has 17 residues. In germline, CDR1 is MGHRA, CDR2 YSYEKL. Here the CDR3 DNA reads TGCGCCAGCAGCCAAGTTGGCTCGGCGGGAGGGAGCAATGAGCAGTTCTTC. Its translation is CASSQVGSAGGSNEQFF.

CDR3 DNA sequence: TGTGCCATCAGTGAGGCGACAGGGGGGAGCAATCAGCCCCAGCATTTT. This sequence encodes CAISEATGGSNQPQHF. The genes are TRBV10-3 and TRBJ1-5, with TRBD1 matching 9 bases. The CDR3 spans 16 residues. V dropped 2 bases and J dropped 1; count of bases not matched to a gene: 3. Germline CDR1 reads ENHRY; CDR2 reads SYGVKD.

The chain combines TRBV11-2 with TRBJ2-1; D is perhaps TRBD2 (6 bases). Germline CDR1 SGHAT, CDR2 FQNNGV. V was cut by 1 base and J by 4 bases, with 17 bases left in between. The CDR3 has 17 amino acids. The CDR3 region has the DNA TGTGCCAGCAGCTTAGGGAGTCTAGCGCGGAGATACAATGAGCAGTTCTTC. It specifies CASSLGSLARRYNEQFF.

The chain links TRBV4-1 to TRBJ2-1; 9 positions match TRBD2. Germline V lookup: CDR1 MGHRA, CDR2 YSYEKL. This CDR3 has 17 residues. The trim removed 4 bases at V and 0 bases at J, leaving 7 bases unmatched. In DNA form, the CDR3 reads TGCGCCAGCAGCCGAGGACTAGCGAGGAGCTCCTACAATGAGCAGTTCTTC. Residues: CASSRGLARSSYNEQFF.

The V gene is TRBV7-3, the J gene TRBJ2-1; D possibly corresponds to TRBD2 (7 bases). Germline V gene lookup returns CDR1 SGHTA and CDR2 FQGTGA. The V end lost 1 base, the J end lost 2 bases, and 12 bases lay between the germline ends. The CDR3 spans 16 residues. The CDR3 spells CASSLRGGGPYNEQFF. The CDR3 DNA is TGTGCCAGCAGCTTAAGAGGGGGGGGGCCCTACAATGAGCAGTTCTTC.

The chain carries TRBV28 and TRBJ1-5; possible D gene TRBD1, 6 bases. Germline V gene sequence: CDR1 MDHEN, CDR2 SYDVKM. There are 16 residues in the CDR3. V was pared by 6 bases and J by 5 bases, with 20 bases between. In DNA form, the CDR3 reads TGTGCCAGCAGCCTCCCCACAGGGCAGGAGCATCAGCCCCAGCATTTT. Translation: CASSLPTGQEHQPQHF. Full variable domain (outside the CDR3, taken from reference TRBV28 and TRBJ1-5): DVKVTQSSRYLVKRTGEKVFLECVQDMDHENMFWYRQDPGLGLRLIYFSYDVKMKEKGDIPEGYSVSREKKERFSLILESASTNQTSMYLCASSLPTGQEHQPQHFGDGTRLSIL.

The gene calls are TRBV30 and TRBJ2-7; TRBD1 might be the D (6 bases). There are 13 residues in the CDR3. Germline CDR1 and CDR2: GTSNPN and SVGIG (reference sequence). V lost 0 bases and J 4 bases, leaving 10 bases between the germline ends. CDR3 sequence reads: CAWSVDRKYEQYF. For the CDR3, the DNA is TGTGCCTGGAGTGTAGACAGGAAGTACGAGCAGTACTTC.

CDR3 sequence reads: CASSSSVGGGDTEAFF. In DNA, the CDR3 is TGCGCCAGCAGCTCTTCCGTCGGGGGAGGCGACACTGAAGCTTTCTTT. The rearrangement links TRBV5-1 to TRBJ1-1, with a weak D call TRBD1 (5 bases). Germline CDR1 SGHRS, CDR2 YFSETQ. This CDR3 contains 16 residues. The V end was cut by 3 bases, the J end by 3 bases, with 18 bases between.

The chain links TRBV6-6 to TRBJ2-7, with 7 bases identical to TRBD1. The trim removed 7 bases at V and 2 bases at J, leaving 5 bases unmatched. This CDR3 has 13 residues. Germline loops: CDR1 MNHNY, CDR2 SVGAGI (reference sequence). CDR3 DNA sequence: TGTGCCAGCATCTCGGACAGGACCTACGAGCAGTACTTC. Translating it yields CASISDRTYEQYF.

CDR3 in amino acids: CASSGRGDLREQYF. CDR3 DNA sequence: TGTGCCAGTAGTGGGCGGGGGGACCTTCGCGAGCAGTACTTC. The chain employs TRBV19 and TRBJ2-7; 8 bases are a match to TRBD2. This CDR3 has 14 amino acids. CDR1 LNHDA and CDR2 SQIVND come from the germline V gene (reference sequence). V was pared by 5 bases and J by 6 bases, with 9 bases of the junction left unmatched.

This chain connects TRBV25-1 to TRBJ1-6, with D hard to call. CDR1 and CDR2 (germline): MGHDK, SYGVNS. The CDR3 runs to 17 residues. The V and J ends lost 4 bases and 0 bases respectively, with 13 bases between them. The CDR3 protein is CASSGGTTSSYNSPLHF. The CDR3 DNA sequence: TGTGCCAGCAGTGGCGGCACAACCAGCTCCTATAATTCACCCCTCCACTTT.

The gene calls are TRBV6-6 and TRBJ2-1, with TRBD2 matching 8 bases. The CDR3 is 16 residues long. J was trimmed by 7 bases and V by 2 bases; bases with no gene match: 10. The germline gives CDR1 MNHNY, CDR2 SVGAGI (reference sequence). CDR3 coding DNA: TGTGCCAGCAGTTACAGTACGAGACTAGCGAAGAATGAGCAGTTCTTC. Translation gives CASSYSTRLAKNEQFF.

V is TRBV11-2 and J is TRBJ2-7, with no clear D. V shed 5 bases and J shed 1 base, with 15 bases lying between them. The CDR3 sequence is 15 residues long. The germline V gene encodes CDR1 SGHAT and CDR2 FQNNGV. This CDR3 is CASSLLPGVSYEQYF. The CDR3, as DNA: TGTGCCAGCAGCCTGTTGCCAGGTGTGTCCTACGAGCAGTACTTC.

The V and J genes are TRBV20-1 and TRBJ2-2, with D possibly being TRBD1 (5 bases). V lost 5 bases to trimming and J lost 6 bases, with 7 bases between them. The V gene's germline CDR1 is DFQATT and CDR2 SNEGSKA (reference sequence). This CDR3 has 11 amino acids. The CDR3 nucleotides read TGCAGTGCTCAACAGGCCGGGGAGCTGTTTTTT. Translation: CSAQQAGELFF.

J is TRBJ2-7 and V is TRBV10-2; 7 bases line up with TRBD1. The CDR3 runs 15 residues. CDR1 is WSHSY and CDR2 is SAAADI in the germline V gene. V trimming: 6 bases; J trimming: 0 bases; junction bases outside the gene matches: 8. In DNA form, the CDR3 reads TGCGCCAGCAGCCAGGGACAGCATTCCTCCTACGAGCAGTACTTC. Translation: CASSQGQHSSYEQYF.

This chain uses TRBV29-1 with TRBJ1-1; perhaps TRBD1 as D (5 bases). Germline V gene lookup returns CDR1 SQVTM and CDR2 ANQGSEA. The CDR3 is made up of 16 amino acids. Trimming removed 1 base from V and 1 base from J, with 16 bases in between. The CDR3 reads CSVEGEGTAGNTEAFF. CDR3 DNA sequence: TGCAGCGTTGAAGGGGAGGGGACGGCTGGGAACACTGAAGCTTTCTTT.

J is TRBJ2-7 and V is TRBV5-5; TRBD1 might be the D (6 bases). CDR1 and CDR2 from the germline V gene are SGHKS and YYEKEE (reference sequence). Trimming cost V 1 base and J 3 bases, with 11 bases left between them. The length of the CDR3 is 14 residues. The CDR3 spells CASSLMGDIYEQYF. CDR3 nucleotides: TGTGCCAGCAGCTTGATGGGGGACATCTACGAGCAGTACTTC.

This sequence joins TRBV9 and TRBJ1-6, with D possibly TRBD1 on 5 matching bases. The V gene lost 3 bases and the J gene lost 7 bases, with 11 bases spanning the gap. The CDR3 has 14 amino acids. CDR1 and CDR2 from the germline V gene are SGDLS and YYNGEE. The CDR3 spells CASSAPGGNSPLHF. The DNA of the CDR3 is TGTGCCAGCAGCGCCCCTGGGGGGAATTCACCCCTCCACTTT.

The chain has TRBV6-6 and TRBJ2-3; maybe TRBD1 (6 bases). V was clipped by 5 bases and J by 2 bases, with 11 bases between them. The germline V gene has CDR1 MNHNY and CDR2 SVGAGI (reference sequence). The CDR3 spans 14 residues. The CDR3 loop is CASSQRDTTDTQYF. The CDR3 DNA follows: TGTGCCAGCAGTCAACGGGACACCACAGATACGCAGTATTTT.